The T cell receptor (beta chain) under discussion was sequenced for a study of T cell changes during pregnancy in multiple sclerosis. Germline CDR1 reads ENHRY; CDR2 reads SYGVKD. Trimming pared 8 bases from V and 4 bases from J, leaving 8 bases between. The CDR3 runs to 11 residues. Assay used: immunoSEQ multiplex PCR; TCRdb lists only in-frame clones, some missing. The top ten hold about 0.5% of the sample, which has about 51,000 clones, 90% to 95% seen once. This clone was detected only a few times. The chain is built from TRBV10-3 and TRBJ1-1; D remains unclear. The sequence derives from a female donor with multiple sclerosis, enrolled in a pregnancy study. The sequenced sample was CD4+ T cells from peripheral blood mononuclear cells, obtained in the second trimester of pregnancy. The DNA for the CDR3 is TGTGCCATCTCGTCGGGCACTGAAGCTTTCTTT. Protein product: CAISSGTEAFF.